This T cell receptor (beta chain) was captured in a study of graft-versus-host responses after intestinal transplantation. With V trimmed by 5 bases and J by 6 bases, 14 bases remained unmatched. The CDR3 has 16 residues. Germline-derived CDR1 and CDR2 are SGHAT and FQDESV (reference sequence). Only in-frame clones appear in the TCRdb table, and some are missing; sequencing was by immunoSEQ multiplex PCR. This sample has about 38,000 clones; roughly 87% occur once, and the top ten carry roughly 3.6%. This clone was seen more than once but under ten times. The chain employs TRBV11-1 and TRBJ2-7; 9 bases align to TRBD2. Source: PBMCs, taken about 1,000 days after transplant. The clonotype comes from a human patient who received an intestinal transplant, so some T cells may come from the graft donor. In DNA, the CDR3 is TGTGCCAGCAGCAGAGAGACTATAGCGGGAGCGACCGAGCAGTACTTC. It specifies CASSRETIAGATEQYF.